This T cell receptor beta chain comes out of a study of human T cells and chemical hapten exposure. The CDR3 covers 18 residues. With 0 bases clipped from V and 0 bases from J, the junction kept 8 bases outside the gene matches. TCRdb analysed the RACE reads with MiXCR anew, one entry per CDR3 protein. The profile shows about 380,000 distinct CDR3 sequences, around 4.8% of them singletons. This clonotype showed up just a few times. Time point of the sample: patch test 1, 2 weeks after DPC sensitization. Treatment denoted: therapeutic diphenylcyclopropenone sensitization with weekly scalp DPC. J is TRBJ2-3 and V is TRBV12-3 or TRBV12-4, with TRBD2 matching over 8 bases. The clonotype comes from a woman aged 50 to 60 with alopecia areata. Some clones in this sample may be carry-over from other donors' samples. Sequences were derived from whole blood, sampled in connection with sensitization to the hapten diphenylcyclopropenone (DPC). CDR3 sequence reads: CASSLARSASGSTDTQYF. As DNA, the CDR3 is TGTGCCAGCAGTTTAGCGCGTTCGGCTAGCGGGAGCACAGATACGCAGTATTTT.